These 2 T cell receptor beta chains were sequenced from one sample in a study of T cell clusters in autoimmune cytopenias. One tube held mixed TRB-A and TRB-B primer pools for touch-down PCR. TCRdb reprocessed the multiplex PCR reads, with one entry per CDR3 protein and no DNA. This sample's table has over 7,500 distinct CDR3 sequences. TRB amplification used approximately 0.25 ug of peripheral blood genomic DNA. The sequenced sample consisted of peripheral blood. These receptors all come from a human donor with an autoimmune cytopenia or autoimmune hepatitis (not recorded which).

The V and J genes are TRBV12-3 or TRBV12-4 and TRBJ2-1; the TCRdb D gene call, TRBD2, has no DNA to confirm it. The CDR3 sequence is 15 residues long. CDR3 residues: CASSERVSGAVEQFF.

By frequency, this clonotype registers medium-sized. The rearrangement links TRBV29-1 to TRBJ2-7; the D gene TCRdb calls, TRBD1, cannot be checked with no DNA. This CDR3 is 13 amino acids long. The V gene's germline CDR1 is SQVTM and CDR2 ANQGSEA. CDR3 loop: CSVGPDRASEQYF.